This TCR beta chain was captured by sequencing in a study of sequential checkpoint blockade in melanoma. Study-wide context: Patients were randomized 1:1 to nivolumab-then-ipilimumab or ipilimumab-then-nivolumab first-line. Maintenance nivolumab came after either treatment sequence.

Libraries were prepared by immunoSEQ multiplex PCR; TCRdb keeps only in-frame clonotypes and omits some of them. Of about 27,000 clones in the sample, about three quarters are singletons; the top ten hold 22%. Treatment reported: randomized to nivolumab then ipilimumab (arm A) or the reverse (arm B). From thawed PBMCs, live CD3+CD8+ cells negative for CD19 and CD56 were sorted. V lost 6 bases, J lost 4 bases, and 10 bases lay in between. The CDR3 totals 13 residues. CDR1 and CDR2 (germline): MNHNS, SASEGT. This TCR derives from a human donor with melanoma. The material was CD8+ T cells sorted from blood (inferred from file names), obtained from a patient given nivolumab and ipilimumab in sequence. This chain links TRBV6-1 with TRBJ1-5; possible D gene TRBD1, 6 bases. The CDR3 sequence is CASRTQGNQPQHF. The CDR3 bases are TGTGCCAGCAGGACACAGGGAAATCAGCCCCAGCATTTT.